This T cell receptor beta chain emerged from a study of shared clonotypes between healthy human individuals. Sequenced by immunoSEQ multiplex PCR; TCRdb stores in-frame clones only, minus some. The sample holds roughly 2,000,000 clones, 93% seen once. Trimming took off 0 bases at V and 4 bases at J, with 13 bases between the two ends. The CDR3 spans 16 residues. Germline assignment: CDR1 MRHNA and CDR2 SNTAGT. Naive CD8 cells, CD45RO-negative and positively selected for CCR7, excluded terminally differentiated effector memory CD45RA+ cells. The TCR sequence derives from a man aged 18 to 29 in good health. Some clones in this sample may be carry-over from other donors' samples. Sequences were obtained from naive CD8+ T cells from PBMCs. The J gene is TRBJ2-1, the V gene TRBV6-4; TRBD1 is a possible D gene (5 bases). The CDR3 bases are TGTGCCAGCAGTGACTCAGGCAGGGCCGTTTACAATGAGCAGTTCTTC. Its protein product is CASSDSGRAVYNEQFF.